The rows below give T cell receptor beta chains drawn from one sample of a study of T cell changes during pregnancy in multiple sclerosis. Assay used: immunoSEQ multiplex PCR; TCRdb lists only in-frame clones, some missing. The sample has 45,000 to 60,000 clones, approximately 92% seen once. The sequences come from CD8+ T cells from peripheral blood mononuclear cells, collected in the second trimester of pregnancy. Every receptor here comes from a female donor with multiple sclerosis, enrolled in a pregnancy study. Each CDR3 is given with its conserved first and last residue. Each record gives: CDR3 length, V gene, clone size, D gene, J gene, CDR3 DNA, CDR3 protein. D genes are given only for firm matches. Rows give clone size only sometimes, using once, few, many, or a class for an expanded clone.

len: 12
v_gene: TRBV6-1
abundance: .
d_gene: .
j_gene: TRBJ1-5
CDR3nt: TGTGCCAGCAGTGTCAGCGGGCAGCCCCAGCATTTT
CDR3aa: CASSVSGQPQHF

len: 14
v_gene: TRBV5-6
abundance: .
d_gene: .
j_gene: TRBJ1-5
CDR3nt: TGTGCCAGCAGCGTTGGGGCAGGGTATCAGCCCCAGCATTTT
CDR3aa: CASSVGAGYQPQHF

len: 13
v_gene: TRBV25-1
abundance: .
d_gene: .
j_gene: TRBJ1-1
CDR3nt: TGTGCCAGCACTCGGCAGGGGTACACTGAAGCTTTCTTT
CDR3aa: CASTRQGYTEAFF

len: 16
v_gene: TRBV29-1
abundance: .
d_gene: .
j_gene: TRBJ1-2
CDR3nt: TGCAGCGTTGAAGATCCGGGGGGCCGACCTAACTATGGCTACACCTTC
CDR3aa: CSVEDPGGRPNYGYTF

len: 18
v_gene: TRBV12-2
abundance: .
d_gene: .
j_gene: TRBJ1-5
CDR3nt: TGTGCAAGTCGCTTGGTGATCCGGGACAGGGGGACCCGGCAGCCCCAGCATTTT
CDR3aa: CASRLVIRDRGTRQPQHF

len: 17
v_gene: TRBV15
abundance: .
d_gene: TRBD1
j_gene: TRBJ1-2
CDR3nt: TGTGCCACCAGCGGGTTGGGACAGGGGATGGCTAACTATGGCTACACCTTC
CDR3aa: CATSGLGQGMANYGYTF

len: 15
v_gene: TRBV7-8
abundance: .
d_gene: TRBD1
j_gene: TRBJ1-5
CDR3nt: TGTGCCAGCAGCACGGGACAGGAAGACAATCAGCCCCAGCATTTT
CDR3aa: CASSTGQEDNQPQHF

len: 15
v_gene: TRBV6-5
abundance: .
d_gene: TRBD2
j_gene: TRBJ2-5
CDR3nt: TGTGCCAGCAAAGGGACTAGCGGGGTTCAAGAGACCCAGTACTTC
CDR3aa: CASKGTSGVQETQYF

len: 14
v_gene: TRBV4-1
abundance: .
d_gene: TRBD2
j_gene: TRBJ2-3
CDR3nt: TGCGCCAGTGGGGGACTAGCGGGATTGGATACGCAGTATTTT
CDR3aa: CASGGLAGLDTQYF

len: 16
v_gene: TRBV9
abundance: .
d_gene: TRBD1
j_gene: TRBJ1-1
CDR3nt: TGTGCCAGCAGCGTAGTAGGTGGACAGGGGGCCGCTGAAGCTTTCTTT
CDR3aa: CASSVVGGQGAAEAFF

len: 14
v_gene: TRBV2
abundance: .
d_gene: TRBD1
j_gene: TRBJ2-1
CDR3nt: TGTGCCAGCACGCCCGGACAGGGATTGAACGAGCAGTTCTTC
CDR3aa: CASTPGQGLNEQFF

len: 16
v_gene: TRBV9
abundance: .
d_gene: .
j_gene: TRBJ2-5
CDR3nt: TGTGCCAGCAGCGTAGCAGGTCCAGGGGCCCAAGAGACCCAGTACTTC
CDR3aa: CASSVAGPGAQETQYF

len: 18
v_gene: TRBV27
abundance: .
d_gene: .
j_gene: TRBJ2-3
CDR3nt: TGTGCCAGCAGCCATAGTGCTTTTGGGCAGTCTAGCACAGATACGCAGTATTTT
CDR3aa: CASSHSAFGQSSTDTQYF

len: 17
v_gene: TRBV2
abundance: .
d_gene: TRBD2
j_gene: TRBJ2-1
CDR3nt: TGTGCCAGCCTGTGGGTTGGCGGGGGGGGGTCCTACAATGAGCAGTTCTTC
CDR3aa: CASLWVGGGGSYNEQFF

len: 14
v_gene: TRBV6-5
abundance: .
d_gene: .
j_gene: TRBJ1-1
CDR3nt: TGTGCCAGCAGTTACACCCGCGGGGGAACTGAAGCTTTCTTT
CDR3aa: CASSYTRGGTEAFF

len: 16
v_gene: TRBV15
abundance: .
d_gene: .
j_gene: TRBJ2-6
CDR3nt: TGTGCCACCAGCAGAGTAGGGGGTTCTGGGGCCAACGTCCTGACTTTC
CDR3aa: CATSRVGGSGANVLTF

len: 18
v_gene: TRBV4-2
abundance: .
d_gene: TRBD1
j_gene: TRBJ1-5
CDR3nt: TGTGCCAGCAGCCAAGACGCCATAGAGGGACAGAGCAATCAGCCCCAGCATTTT
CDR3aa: CASSQDAIEGQSNQPQHF

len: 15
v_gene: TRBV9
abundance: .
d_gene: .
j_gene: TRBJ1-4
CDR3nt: TGTGCCAGCAGCGTAGGAGGTTCATCTAATGAAAAACTGTTTTTT
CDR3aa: CASSVGGSSNEKLFF

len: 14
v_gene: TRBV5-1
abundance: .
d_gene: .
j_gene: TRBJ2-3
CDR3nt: TGCGCCAGCAGCCCCCCCCAGGGCACAGATACGCAGTATTTT
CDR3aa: CASSPPQGTDTQYF

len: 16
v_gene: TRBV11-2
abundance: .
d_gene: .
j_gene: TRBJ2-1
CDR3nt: TGTGCCAGCAGCTTTCCGAAAAAATATCAGGGGGGTGAGCAGTTCTTC
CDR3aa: CASSFPKKYQGGEQFF

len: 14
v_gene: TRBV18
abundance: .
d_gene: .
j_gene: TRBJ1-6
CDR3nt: TGTGCCAGCTCAGAAGGGGGTGGTGGGTCACCCCTCCACTTT
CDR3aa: CASSEGGGGSPLHF

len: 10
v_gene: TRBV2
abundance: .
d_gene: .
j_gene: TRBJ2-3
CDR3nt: TGTGCCAGCGTCCTCGAGACGCAGTATTTT
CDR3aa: CASVLETQYF

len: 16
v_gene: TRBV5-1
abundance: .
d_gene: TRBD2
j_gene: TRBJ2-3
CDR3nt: TGCGCCAGCAGCTTGGACACGCGGGGGGACACAGATACGCAGTATTTT
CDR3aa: CASSLDTRGDTDTQYF

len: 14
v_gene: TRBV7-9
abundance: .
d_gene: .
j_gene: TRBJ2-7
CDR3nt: TGTGCCAGCAGCTCCAGCCGGGAGCACTACGAGCAGTACTTC
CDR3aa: CASSSSREHYEQYF

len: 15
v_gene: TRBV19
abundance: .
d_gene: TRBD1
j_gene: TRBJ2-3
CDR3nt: TGTGCCAGTAGTGCCCAACAGGGGGCGGCGGATACGCAGTATTTT
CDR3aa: CASSAQQGAADTQYF

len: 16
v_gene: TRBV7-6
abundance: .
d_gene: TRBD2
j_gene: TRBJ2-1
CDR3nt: TGTGCCAGCAGCTTAGGCGGGGGGGCCAACTACAATGAGCAGTTCTTC
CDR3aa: CASSLGGGANYNEQFF

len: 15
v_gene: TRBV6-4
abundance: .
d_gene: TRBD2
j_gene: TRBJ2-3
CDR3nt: TGTGCCAGCAGTGTCGGGGGGGGGCAAGCAGATACGCAGTATTTT
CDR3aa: CASSVGGGQADTQYF

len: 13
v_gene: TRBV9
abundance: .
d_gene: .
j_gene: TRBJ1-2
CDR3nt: TGTGCCAGCAGCGTAGTCGACAGTTATGGCTACACCTTC
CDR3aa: CASSVVDSYGYTF

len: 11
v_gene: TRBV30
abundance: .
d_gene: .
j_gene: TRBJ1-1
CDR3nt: TGTGCCAGCAACAGGGTTTCTGAAGCTTTCTTT
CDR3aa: CASNRVSEAFF

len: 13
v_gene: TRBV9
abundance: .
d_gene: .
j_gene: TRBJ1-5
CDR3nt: TGTGCCAGCAGCGATCAGGGAAATCAGCCCCAGCATTTT
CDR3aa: CASSDQGNQPQHF

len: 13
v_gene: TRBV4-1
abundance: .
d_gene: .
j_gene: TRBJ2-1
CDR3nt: TGCGCCAGCAGCCTTACAGAAGGGGCTGAGCAGTTCTTC
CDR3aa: CASSLTEGAEQFF

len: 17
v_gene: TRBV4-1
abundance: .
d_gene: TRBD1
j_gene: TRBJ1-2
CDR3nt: TGCGCCAGCAGCCACGTTCGACTTGACAGGGTTTTACATGGCTACACCTTC
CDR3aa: CASSHVRLDRVLHGYTF

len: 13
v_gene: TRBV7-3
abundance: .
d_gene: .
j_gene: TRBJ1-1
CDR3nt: TGTGCCAGCAGCTTATATTCGGGAACTGAAGCTTTCTTT
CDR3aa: CASSLYSGTEAFF

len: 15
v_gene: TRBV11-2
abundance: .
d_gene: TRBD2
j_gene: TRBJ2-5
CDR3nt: TGTGCCAGCAGCTTACTAGCGGGGTCAGGGGCGACCCAGTACTTC
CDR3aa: CASSLLAGSGATQYF

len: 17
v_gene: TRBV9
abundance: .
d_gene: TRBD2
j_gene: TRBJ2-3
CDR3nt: TGTGCCAGCAGCCGGAGCGGGGGGGACGACCCCACAGATACGCAGTATTTT
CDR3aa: CASSRSGGDDPTDTQYF

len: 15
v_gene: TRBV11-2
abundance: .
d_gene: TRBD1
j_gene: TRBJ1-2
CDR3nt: TGTGCCAGCAGCCGTAGGACAGGGGAGGACTATGGCTACACCTTC
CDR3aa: CASSRRTGEDYGYTF

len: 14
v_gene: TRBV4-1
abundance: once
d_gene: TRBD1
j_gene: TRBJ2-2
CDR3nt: TGCGCCAGCAGCCCCAGGGGGCCCACCGGGGAGCTGTTTTTT
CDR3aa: CASSPRGPTGELFF

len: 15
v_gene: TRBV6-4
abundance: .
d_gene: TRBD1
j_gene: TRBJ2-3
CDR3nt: TGTGCCAGCAGAGCGGACAGGGGCGAGACAGATACGCAGTATTTT
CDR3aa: CASRADRGETDTQYF

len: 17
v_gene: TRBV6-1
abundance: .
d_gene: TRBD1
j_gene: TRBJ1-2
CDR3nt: TGTGCCAGCAGTGGCGCCGGGACAGGGGGCGAATCTTATGGCTACACCTTC
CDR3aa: CASSGAGTGGESYGYTF

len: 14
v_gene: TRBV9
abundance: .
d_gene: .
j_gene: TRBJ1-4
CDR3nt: TGTGCCAGCAGCGTCCCAGGGGAAGGTGAAAAACTGTTTTTT
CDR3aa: CASSVPGEGEKLFF

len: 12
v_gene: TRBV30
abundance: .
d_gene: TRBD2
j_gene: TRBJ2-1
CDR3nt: TGTGCCTGGAGTGGCCTGGGAGCGGGAGAGTTCTTC
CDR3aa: CAWSGLGAGEFF

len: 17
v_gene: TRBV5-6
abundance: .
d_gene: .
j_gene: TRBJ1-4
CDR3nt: TGTGCCAGCAGCTTGGGGGGGGTACAGGACCCTAATGAAAAACTGTTTTTT
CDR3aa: CASSLGGVQDPNEKLFF